The 7 T cell receptor beta chains given below trace back to one sample, sequenced in a study of beta chain features in type 1 diabetes. Expressed TCRB transcripts were sequenced, since all the RNA that had been isolated was reverse transcribed. Repertoires were generated with immunoSEQ multiplex PCR, while TCRdb's copy carries only in-frame clones and drops some. In the table there are a few hundred thousand clones, roughly a tenth of which are singletons. Study results and caveats: Moderate but significant shortening of TCRB CDR3s was recorded in all four CD4+ subsets from Type 1 diabetes patients.

No antigen is known for these receptors. Sequenced: naive CD4+ T cells from blood. These receptors came from a young man with type 1 diabetes.

This chain links TRBV6-5 with TRBJ1-6; D not resolved. The germline V and J ends were trimmed by 1 base and 10 bases, with 11 bases remaining between them. The length of the CDR3 is 14 residues. Germline lookup yields CDR1 MNHEY and CDR2 SVGAGI. CDR3 region: CASSYYMGRSPLHF. CDR3 coding DNA: TGTGCCAGCAGTTACTATATGGGGAGGTCACCCCTCCACTTT.

CDR3 DNA: TGTGCCAGCAGTTTCCGGGAGGCACTCTATTCACCCCTCCACTTT. Its protein is CASSFREALYSPLHF. The chain employs TRBV27 and TRBJ1-6, with D unresolved. The V and J ends lost 3 bases and 8 bases respectively, with 14 bases between them. CDR3 length equals 15 residues. Germline assignment: CDR1 MNHEY and CDR2 SMNVEV (reference sequence).

The CDR3: CASSQANYGYTF. The CDR3 DNA is TGTGCCAGCAGCCAGGCTAACTATGGCTACACCTTC. This rearrangement joins TRBV6-1 to TRBJ1-2; no clear D. The CDR3 totals 12 residues. V was trimmed by 6 bases and J by 0 bases, leaving 5 bases between them. The germline V gene has CDR1 MNHNS and CDR2 SASEGT.

This clone turned up a few times. The chain recombines TRBV2 with TRBJ2-7, with TRBD1 identical over 9 bases. The germline V gene encodes CDR1 SNHLY and CDR2 FYNNEI. This CDR3 is 14 amino acids long. V lost 6 bases to trimming and J lost 6 bases; unmatched junction nucleotides: 9. The CDR3 loop reads CASRPPGQGGEQYF. CDR3 nucleotide sequence: TGTGCCAGCAGACCACCGGGACAGGGTGGCGAGCAGTACTTC.

This clone has only a few counts. The rearrangement links TRBV7-2 to TRBJ1-4; D is possibly TRBD1 (6 bases). The CDR3 consists of 13 residues. Germline CDR1 SGHTA, CDR2 FQGNSA. Trimming stripped 6 bases from V and 5 bases from J, with 10 bases between. The chain's CDR3 is CASRRDRNEKLFF. CDR3 DNA: TGTGCCAGCAGGAGAGACAGGAATGAAAAACTGTTTTTT.

The rearrangement uses TRBV5-1 and TRBJ2-2; D possibly corresponds to TRBD2 (5 bases). This CDR3 has 13 residues. Between the trimmed V and J ends, which lost 5 bases and 4 bases, there was a span of 9 bases. Germline CDR1 and CDR2: SGHRS and YFSETQ. CDR3 sequence reads: CASRREITGELFF. CDR3 bases: TGCGCCAGCAGGAGGGAGATCACCGGGGAGCTGTTTTTT.

This clone was seen a handful of times. The rearrangement links TRBV4-2 to TRBJ2-1; tentatively, D is TRBD2 (6 bases). This CDR3 spans 19 amino acids. The V gene lost 1 base and the J gene lost 0 bases, with 19 bases spanning the gap. Germline assignment: CDR1 LGHNA and CDR2 YNFKEQ. CDR3 sequence: CASSQGSADYQSSYNEQFF. The CDR3 DNA sequence: TGTGCCAGCAGCCAAGGAAGTGCGGACTACCAGAGCTCCTACAATGAGCAGTTCTTC.